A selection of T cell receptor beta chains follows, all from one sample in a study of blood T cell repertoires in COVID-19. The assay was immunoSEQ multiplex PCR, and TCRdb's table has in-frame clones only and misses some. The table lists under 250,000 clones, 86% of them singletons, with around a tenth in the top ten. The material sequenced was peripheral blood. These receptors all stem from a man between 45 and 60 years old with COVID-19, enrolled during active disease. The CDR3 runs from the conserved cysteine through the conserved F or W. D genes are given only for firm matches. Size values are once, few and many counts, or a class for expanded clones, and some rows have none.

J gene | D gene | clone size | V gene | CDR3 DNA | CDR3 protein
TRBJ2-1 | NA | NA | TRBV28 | TGTGCCAGCAGTCGGACTGGCAATGAGCAGTTCTTC | CASSRTGNEQFF
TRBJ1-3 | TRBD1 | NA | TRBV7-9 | TGTGCCAGCAGCCCCCGGCGGACAGGGGGGTCTGGAAACACCATATATTTT | CASSPRRTGGSGNTIYF
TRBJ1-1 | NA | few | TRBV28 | TGTGCCAGCAGCCCTACAGTGAACACTGAAGCTTTCTTT | CASSPTVNTEAFF
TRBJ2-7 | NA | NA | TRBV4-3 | TGCGCCAGCAGCCAAGAATGGGGGATGGGGGACAACTACGAGCAGTACTTC | CASSQEWGMGDNYEQYF
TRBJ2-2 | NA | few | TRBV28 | TGTGCCAGCATCCATACAGGGACCGGGGAGCTGTTTTTT | CASIHTGTGELFF
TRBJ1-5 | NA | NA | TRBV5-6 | TGTGCCAGCAGCTTGCAGGGAAACAATCAGCCCCAGCATTTT | CASSLQGNNQPQHF
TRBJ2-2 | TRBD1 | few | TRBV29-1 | TGCAGCGTTGGCCGATATACCGGGACAGGGAACACCGGGGAGCTGTTTTTT | CSVGRYTGTGNTGELFF
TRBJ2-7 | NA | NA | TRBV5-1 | TGCGCCAGCAGCTTGGTTGGAGGGGAAATACCCTACGAGCAGTACTTC | CASSLVGGEIPYEQYF
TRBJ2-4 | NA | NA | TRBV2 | TGTGCCAGCAGTATGGGTGGGGCCTCAAACATTCAGTACTTC | CASSMGGASNIQYF
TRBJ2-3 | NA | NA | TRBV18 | TGTGCCAGCTCACCGTCGGGAGATACGCAGTATTTT | CASSPSGDTQYF
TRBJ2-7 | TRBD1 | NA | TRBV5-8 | TGTGCCAGCAGCCTACAGGGGTACGGTTACGAGCAGTACTTC | CASSLQGYGYEQYF
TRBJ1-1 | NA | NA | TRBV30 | TGTGCCTGGAGCGGAAACCAGGAATACACTGAAGCTTTCTTT | CAWSGNQEYTEAFF
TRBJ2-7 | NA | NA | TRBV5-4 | TGTGCCAGCAGCTTGACTGGAGCACGCGAGCAGTACTTC | CASSLTGAREQYF
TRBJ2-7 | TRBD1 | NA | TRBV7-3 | TGTGCCAGCAGAACGACAGGGCTAATTCCCATTTACGAGCAGTACTTC | CASRTTGLIPIYEQYF
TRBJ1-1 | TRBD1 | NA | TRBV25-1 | TGTGCCAGTCGACAGGGATCGAATATGAACACTGAAGCTTTCTTT | CASRQGSNMNTEAFF
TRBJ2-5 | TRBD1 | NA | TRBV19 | TGTGCCAGTAGTATACACCCGACAGGGCCTCGAGAGACCCAGTACTTC | CASSIHPTGPRETQYF
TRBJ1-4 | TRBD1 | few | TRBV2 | TGTGCCAGCAGGAGACAGGGGGCAGGGGATGAAAAACTGTTTTTT | CASRRQGAGDEKLFF
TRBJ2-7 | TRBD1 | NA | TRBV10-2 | TGCGCCAGCAGTCAAACAGGGGAAGGGCAGTACTTC | CASSQTGEGQYF
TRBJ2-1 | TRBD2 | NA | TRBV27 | TGTGCCAGCAGTTTACGAACCTCCTTGACTAGCGGGATAAATGAGCAGTTCTTC | CASSLRTSLTSGINEQFF
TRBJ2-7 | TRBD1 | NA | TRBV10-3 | TGTGCCATCAGTGAAAGCCAGGGGGCCGTCTACGAGCAGTACTTC | CAISESQGAVYEQYF